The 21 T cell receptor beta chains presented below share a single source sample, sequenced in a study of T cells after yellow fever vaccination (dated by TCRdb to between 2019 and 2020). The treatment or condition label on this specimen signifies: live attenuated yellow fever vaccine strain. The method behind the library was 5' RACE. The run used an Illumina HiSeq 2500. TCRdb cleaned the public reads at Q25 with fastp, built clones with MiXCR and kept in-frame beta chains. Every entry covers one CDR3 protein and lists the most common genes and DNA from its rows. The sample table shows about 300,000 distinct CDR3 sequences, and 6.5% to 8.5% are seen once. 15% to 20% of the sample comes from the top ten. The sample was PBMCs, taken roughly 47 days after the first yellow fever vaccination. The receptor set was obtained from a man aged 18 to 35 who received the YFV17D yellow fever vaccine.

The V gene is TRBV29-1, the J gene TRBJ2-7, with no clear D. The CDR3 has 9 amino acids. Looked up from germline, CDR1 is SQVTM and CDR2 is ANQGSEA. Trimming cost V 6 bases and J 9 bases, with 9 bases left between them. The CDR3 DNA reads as TGCAGCGTGACGACGGGGCAGTACGTC. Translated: CSVTTGQYV.

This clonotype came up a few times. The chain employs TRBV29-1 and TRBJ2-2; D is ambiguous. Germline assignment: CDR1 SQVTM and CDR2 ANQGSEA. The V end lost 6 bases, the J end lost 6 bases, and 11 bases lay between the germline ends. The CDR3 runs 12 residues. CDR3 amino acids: CSVGSFPGELFF. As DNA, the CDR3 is TGCAGCGTAGGGTCGTTCCCCGGGGAGCTGTTTTTT.

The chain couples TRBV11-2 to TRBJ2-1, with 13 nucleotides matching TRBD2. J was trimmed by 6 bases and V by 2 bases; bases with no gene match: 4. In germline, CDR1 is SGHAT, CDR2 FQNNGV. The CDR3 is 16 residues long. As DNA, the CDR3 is TGTGCCAGCAGCTTATTTGGGACTAGCGGGGTCAATGAGCAGTTCTTC. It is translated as CASSLFGTSGVNEQFF.

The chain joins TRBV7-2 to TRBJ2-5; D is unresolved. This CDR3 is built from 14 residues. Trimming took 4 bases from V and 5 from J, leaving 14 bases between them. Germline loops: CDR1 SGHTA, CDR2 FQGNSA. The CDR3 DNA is TGTGCCAGCAGCTCACGTAGGGATGGGGAGACCCAGTACTTC. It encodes CASSSRRDGETQYF.

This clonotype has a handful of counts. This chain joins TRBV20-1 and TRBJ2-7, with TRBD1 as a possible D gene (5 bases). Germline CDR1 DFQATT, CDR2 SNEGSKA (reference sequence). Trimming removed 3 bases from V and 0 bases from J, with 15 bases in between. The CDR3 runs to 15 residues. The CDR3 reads CSASEFIDSSYEQYF. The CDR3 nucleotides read TGCAGTGCTAGTGAATTTATTGACAGCTCCTACGAGCAGTACTTC.

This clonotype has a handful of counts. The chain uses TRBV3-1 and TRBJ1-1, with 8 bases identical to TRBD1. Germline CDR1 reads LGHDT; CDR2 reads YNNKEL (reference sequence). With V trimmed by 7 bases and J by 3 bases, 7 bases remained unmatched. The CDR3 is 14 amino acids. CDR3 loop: CASTDRGRHTEAFF. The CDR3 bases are TGTGCCAGCACCGACAGGGGAAGACACACTGAAGCTTTCTTT.

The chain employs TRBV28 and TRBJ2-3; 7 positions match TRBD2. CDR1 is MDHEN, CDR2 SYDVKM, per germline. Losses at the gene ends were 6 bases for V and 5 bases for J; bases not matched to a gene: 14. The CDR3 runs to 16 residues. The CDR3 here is CASRDEPAGVGDTQYF. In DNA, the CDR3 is TGTGCCAGCAGGGACGAACCTGCGGGGGTGGGAGATACGCAGTATTTT.

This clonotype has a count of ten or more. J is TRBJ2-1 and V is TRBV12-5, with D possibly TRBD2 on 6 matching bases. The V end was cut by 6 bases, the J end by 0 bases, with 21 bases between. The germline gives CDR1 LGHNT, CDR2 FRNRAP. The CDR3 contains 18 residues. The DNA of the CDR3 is TGTGCTAGTGGCCCGCCCCGGGGGAAGGGGTTCTCCTACAATGAGCAGTTCTTC. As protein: CASGPPRGKGFSYNEQFF.

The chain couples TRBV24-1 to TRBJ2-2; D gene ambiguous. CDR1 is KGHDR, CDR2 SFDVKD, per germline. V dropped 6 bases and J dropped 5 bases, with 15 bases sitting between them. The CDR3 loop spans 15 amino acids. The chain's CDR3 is CATSLSPIGTGELFF. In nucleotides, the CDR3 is TGTGCCACCAGTCTGAGCCCAATTGGGACCGGGGAGCTGTTTTTT.

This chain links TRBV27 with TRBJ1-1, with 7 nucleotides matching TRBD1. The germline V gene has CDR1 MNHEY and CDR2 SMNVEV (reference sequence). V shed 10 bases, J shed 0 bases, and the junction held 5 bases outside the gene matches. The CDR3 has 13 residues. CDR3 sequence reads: CATRQGMNTEAFF. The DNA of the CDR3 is TGTGCCACCCGACAGGGAATGAACACTGAAGCTTTCTTT.

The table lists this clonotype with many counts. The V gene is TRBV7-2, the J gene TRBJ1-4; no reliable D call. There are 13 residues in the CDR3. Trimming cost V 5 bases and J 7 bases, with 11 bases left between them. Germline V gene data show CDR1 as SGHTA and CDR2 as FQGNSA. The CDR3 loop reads CASSPDRGEKLFF. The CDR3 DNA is TGTGCCAGCAGCCCGGACCGGGGTGAAAAACTGTTTTTT.

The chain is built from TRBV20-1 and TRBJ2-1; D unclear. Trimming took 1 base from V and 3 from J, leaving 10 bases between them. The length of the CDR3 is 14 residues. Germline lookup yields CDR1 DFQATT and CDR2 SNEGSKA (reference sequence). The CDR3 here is CSARGRKDYNEQFF. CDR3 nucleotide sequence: TGCAGTGCTAGAGGCCGGAAGGACTACAATGAGCAGTTCTTC.

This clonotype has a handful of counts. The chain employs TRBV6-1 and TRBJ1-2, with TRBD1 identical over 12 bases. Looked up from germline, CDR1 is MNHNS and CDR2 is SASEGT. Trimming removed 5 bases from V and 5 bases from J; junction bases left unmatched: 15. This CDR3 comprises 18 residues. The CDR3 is CASSLPGLGQGARYGYTF. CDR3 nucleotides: TGTGCCAGCAGTCTCCCGGGCCTGGGACAGGGGGCGCGGTATGGCTACACCTTC.

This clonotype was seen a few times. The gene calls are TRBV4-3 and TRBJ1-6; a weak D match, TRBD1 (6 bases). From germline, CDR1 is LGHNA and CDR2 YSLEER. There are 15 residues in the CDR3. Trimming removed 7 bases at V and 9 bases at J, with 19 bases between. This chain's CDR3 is CASTPGVFIGSPLHF. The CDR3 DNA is TGCGCCAGCACCCCAGGGGTCTTCATCGGTTCACCCCTCCACTTT.

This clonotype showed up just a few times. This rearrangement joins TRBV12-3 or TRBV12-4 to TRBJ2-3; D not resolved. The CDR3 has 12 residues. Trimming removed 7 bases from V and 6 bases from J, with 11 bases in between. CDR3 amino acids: CASTRRADTQYF. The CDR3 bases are TGTGCCAGCACCCGTAGGGCCGATACGCAGTATTTT.

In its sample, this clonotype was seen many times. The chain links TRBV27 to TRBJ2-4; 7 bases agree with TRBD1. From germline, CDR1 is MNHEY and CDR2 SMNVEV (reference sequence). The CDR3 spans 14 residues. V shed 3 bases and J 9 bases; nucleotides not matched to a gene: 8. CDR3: CASSFTTGHGIQYF. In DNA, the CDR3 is TGTGCCAGCAGTTTCACGACAGGGCATGGCATTCAGTACTTC.

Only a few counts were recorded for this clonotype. CDR3 DNA: TGTGCCAGCAGTTACTCGGATCGAGAGCAGTACGTC. Protein product: CASSYSDREQYV. V is TRBV6-6 and J is TRBJ2-7, with D unresolved. The V end lost 0 bases, the J end lost 7 bases, and 7 bases lay between the germline ends. The CDR3 sequence is 12 residues long. Germline V CDR1 and CDR2: MNHNY, SVGAGI (reference sequence).

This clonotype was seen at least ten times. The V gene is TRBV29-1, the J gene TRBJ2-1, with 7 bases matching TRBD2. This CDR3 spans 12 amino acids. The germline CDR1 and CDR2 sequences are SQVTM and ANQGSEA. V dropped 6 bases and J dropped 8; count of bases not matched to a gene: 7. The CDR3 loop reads CSVGEGSDEQFF. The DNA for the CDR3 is TGCAGCGTGGGGGAGGGGAGCGATGAGCAGTTCTTC.

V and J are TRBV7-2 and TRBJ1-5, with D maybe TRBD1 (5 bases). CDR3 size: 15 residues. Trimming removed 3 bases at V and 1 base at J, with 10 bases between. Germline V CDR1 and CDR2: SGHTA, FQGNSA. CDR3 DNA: TGTGCCAGCAGCTTTGGGGGGGGGAGCAATCAGCCCCAGCATTTT. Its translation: CASSFGGGSNQPQHF.

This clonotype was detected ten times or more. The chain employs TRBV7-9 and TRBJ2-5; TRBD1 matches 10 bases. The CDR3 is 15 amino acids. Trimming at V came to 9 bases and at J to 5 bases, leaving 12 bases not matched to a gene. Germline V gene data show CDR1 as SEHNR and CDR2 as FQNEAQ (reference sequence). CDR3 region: CASATLTGGGETQYF. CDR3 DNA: TGTGCCAGTGCGACATTGACAGGGGGCGGCGAGACCCAGTACTTC.

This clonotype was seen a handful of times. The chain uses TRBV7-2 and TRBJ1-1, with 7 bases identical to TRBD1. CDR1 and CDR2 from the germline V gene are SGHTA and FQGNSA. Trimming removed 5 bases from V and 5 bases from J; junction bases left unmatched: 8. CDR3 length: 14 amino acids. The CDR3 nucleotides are TGTGCCAGCAGCCCGCAGGGGGGCCAAACTGAAGCTTTCTTT. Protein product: CASSPQGGQTEAFF.